These 11 T cell receptor beta chains came from one sample sequenced in a study of blood T cell repertoires in COVID-19 (TCRdb year 2020). The method behind the library was the immunoSEQ multiplex PCR assay. Imported from immuneACCESS, the table was reduced by TCRdb to in-frame sequences with V and J called. These copies leave out some clones; in studies compared against another copy, an unresolved V gene accounts for under half, and the cause of the remainder is not known. The sample contains 250,000 to 350,000 clones, 70% to 90% of them found a single time. Of the sample, around 3% falls within the top ten clones. The sequencing input was peripheral blood. These receptors came from a young woman with active or convalescent COVID-19.

The chain carries TRBV3-1 (or the pseudogene TRBV3-2) and TRBJ1-5; D is unresolved. The CDR3 totals 13 residues. Germline CDR1 reads LGHDT; CDR2 reads YNNKEL (reference sequence). Trimming pared 0 bases from V and 4 bases from J, leaving 4 bases between. As DNA, the CDR3 is TGTGCCAGCAGCCAAGAGAGAAATCAGCCCCAGCATTTT. Protein: CASSQERNQPQHF.

CDR3 sequence reads: CASSLWSAGGEETQYF. The CDR3 coding sequence is TGTGCCAGCAGTTTATGGTCAGCGGGGGGCGAGGAGACCCAGTACTTC. The chain carries TRBV28 and TRBJ2-5, with 9 bases that match TRBD2. The CDR3 covers 16 residues. From germline, CDR1 is MDHEN and CDR2 SYDVKM. J was trimmed by 5 bases and V by 0 bases; bases with no gene match: 7.

The genes are TRBV30 and TRBJ1-1, with 8 bases aligning to TRBD1. V dropped 4 bases and J dropped 4; count of bases not matched to a gene: 8. This CDR3 contains 14 residues. Germline CDR1 is GTSNPN and CDR2 is SVGIG (reference sequence). DNA of the CDR3: TGTGCCTGGATAAGAGGACAGGGTACCACTGAAGCTTTCTTT. It specifies CAWIRGQGTTEAFF.

This chain joins TRBV19 and TRBJ1-2, with 9 nucleotides matching TRBD1. The trim removed 6 bases at V and 8 bases at J, leaving 10 bases unmatched. CDR1 and CDR2 from the germline V gene are LNHDA and SQIVND (reference sequence). This CDR3 region has 14 residues. The CDR3 DNA follows: TGTGCCAGTAGCCCACAGGGGGCGGTTAGGGGCTACACCTTC. Amino acids: CASSPQGAVRGYTF. The complete variable domain, with remaining parts taken from reference TRBV19 and TRBJ1-2, reads DGGITQSPKYLFRKEGQNVTLSCEQNLNHDAMYWYRQDPGQGLRLIYYSQIVNDFQKGDIAEGYSVSREKKESFPLTVTSAQKNPTAFYLCASSPQGAVRGYTFGSGTRLTVV.

J is TRBJ1-6 and V is TRBV4-2; 7 bases line up with TRBD1. Trimming took 1 base from V and 6 from J; bases not matched to a gene: 3. Germline loops: CDR1 LGHNA, CDR2 YNFKEQ. There are 15 residues in the CDR3. The CDR3 here is CASSQGGTVNSPLHF. DNA of the CDR3: TGTGCCAGCAGCCAAGGGGGGACAGTTAATTCACCCCTCCACTTT.

In this sample, this clone turned up once. This sequence joins TRBV20-1 and TRBJ2-7; a possible D gene is TRBD1 (6 bases). V lost 3 bases and J 3 bases, leaving 15 bases between the germline ends. Germline CDR1 is DFQATT and CDR2 is SNEGSKA (reference sequence). CDR3 size: 14 residues. CDR3 DNA sequence: TGCAGTGCTAGTAGCCCCACAGGGATCTACGAGCAGTACTTC. Amino acids: CSASSPTGIYEQYF.

The chain couples TRBV18 to TRBJ2-3; possibly TRBD2 for D (5 bases). The ends were cut back, 1 base at V and 4 bases at J, with 18 bases in the middle. Per the germline V gene, CDR1 is KGHSH and CDR2 is LQKENI. This CDR3 has 17 residues. The CDR3 region is CASSPRVFEGSADTQYF. The CDR3, as DNA: TGTGCCAGCTCACCACGGGTTTTTGAGGGTTCAGCAGATACGCAGTATTTT. The complete variable domain, with remaining parts taken from reference TRBV18 and TRBJ2-3, reads NAGVMQNPRHLVRRRGQEARLRCSPMKGHSHVYWYRQLPEEGLKFMVYLQKENIIDESGMPKERFSAEFPKEGPSILRIQQVVRGDSAAYFCASSPRVFEGSADTQYFGPGTRLTVL.

The gene calls are TRBV2 and TRBJ2-7, with a tentative D call TRBD1 (6 bases). CDR1 is SNHLY, CDR2 FYNNEI, per germline. V dropped 6 bases and J dropped 1 base, with 13 bases sitting between them. The CDR3 length is 14 residues. The CDR3 nucleotides are TGTGCCAGCAGCGTGGGACAACTTTCCTACGAGCAGTACTTC. Protein: CASSVGQLSYEQYF.

The V call is TRBV7-3, the J call TRBJ1-2; D is possibly TRBD1 (5 bases). Germline CDR1 and CDR2: SGHTA and FQGTGA. Trimming pared 0 bases from V and 8 bases from J, leaving 16 bases between. The CDR3 covers 15 residues. The CDR3 DNA reads as TGTGCCAGCAGCTTAACGGATGCAGGGTCGTCCGGCTACACCTTC. It translates to CASSLTDAGSSGYTF. Together with reference TRBV7-3 and TRBJ1-2, the CDR3 gives the full variable domain: GAGVSQTPSNKVTEKGKYVELRCDPISGHTALYWYRQSLGQGPEFLIYFQGTGAADDSGLPNDRFFAVRPEGSVSTLKIQRTERGDSAVYLCASSLTDAGSSGYTFGSGTRLTVV.

V is TRBV3-1 (or the pseudogene TRBV3-2) and J is TRBJ2-5; TRBD2 matches 11 bases. In germline, CDR1 is LGHDT, CDR2 YNNKEL (reference sequence). J lost 5 bases, V lost 1 base, and 9 bases had no gene match. The CDR3 has 17 residues. Written as DNA, the CDR3 is TGTGCCAGCAGCCAAGGCTGGACTAGCGGGTCCTCCGAGACCCAGTACTTC. Protein product: CASSQGWTSGSSETQYF.

The chain is built from TRBV5-1 and TRBJ1-1, with D possibly TRBD1 on 5 matching bases. CDR1 is SGHRS and CDR2 is YFSETQ in the germline V gene. The CDR3 consists of 16 residues. Trimming shortened V by 0 bases and J by 5 bases, and 17 bases separated the two germline ends. The CDR3 region is CASSLVAGFGGTEAFF. The CDR3, as DNA: TGCGCCAGCAGCTTGGTAGCGGGGTTTGGGGGAACTGAAGCTTTCTTT.